The entry below describes one TCR beta chain. Generated by immunoSEQ multiplex PCR, the TCRdb table keeps only in-frame clones and is missing some. The table includes approximately 100,000 clones, about 86% detected once. These data belong to a study of T cell responses to AZD1222 COVID-19 vaccine. Across the study: The study pooled second doses at about 4 or about 12 weeks.

V was pared by 4 bases and J by 1 base, with 11 bases between. Germline lookup yields CDR1 SGHDT and CDR2 YYEEEE. CDR3 size: 14 residues. The sample consisted of peripheral blood, taken on day 0 of AZD1222 vaccination. This sequence was found in an adult in good health. This chain uses TRBV5-6 with TRBJ1-1, with no clear D. The CDR3 reads CASSAGGGNTEAFF. CDR3 in DNA: TGTGCCAGCAGCGCCGGTGGAGGGAACACTGAAGCTTTCTTT.